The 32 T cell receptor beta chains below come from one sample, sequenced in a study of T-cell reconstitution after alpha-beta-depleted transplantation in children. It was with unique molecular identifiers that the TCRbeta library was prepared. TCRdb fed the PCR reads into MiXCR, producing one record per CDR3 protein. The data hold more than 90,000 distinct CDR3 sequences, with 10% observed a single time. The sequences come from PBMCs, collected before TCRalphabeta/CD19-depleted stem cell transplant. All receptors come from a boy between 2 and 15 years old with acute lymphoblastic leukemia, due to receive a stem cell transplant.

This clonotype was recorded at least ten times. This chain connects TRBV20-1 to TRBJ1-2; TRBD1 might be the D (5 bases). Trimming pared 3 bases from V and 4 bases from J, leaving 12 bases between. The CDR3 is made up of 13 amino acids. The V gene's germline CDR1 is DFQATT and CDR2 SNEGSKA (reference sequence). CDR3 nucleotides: TGCAGTGCTAGCGAGGGGAGAGGCTATGGCTACACCTTC. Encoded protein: CSASEGRGYGYTF.

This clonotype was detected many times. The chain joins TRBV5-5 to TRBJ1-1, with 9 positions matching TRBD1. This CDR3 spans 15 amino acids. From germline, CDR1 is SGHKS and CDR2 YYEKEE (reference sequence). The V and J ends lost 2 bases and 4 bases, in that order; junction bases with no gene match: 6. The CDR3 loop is CASSLQGARGTEAFF. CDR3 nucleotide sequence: TGTGCCAGCAGCTTACAGGGGGCTCGGGGCACTGAAGCTTTCTTT.

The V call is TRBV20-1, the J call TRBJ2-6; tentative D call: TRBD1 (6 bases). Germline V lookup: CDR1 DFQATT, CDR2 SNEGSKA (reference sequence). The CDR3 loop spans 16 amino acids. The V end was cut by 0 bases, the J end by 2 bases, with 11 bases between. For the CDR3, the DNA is TGCAGTGCTAGAGACACTACAGGGACTGGGGCCAACGTCCTGACTTTC. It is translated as CSARDTTGTGANVLTF.

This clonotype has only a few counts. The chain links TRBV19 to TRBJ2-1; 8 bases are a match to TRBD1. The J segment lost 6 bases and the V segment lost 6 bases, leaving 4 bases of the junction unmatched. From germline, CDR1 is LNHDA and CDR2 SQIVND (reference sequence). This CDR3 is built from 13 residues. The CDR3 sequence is CASSKDRGNEQFF. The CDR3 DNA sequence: TGTGCCAGTAGCAAAGACAGGGGCAATGAGCAGTTCTTC.

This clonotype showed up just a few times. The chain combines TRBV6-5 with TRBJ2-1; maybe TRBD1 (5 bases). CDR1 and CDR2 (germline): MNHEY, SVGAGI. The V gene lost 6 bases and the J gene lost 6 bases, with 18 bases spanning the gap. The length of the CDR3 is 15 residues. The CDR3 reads CASRSPGLGVNEQFF. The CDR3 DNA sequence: TGTGCCAGCAGGTCCCCAGGGTTAGGGGTCAATGAGCAGTTCTTC.

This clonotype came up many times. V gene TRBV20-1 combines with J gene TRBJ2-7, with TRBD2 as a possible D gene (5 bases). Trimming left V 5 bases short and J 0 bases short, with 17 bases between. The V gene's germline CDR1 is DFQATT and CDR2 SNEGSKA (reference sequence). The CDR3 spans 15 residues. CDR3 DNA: TGCAGTGCTTTCCCCCTCCCGGGGAGCTCCTACGAGCAGTACTTC. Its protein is CSAFPLPGSSYEQYF.

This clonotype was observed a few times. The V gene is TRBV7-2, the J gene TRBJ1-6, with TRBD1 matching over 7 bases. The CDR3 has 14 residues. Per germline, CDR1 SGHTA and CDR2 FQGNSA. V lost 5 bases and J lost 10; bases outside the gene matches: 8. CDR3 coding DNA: TGTGCCAGCAGCCTCGACAGGGTTAGCTCACCCCTCCACTTT. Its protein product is CASSLDRVSSPLHF.

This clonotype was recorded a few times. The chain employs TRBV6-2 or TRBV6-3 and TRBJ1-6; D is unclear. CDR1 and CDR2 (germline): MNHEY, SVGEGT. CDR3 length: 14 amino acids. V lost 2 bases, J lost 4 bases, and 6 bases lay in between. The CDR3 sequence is CASSYGPYNSPLHF. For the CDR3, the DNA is TGTGCCAGCAGTTACGGACCTTATAATTCACCCCTCCACTTT.

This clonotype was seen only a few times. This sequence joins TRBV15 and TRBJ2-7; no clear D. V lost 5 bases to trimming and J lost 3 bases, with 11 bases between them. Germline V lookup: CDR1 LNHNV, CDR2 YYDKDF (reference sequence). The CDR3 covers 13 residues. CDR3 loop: CATSVGRGYEQYF. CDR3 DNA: TGTGCCACCAGCGTCGGACGCGGCTACGAGCAGTACTTC.

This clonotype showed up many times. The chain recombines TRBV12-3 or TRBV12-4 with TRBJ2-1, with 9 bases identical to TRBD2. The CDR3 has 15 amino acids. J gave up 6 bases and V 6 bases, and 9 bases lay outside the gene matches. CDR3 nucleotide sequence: TGTGCCAGCAGGAGTAGCGGGAGTAGCGCCAATGAGCAGTTCTTC. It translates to CASRSSGSSANEQFF.

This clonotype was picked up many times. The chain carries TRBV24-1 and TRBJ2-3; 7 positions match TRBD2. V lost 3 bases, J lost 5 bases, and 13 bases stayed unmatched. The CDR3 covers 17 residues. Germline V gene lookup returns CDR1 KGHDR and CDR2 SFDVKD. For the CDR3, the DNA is TGTGCCACCAGTGATCGGACTAGGGGTCCTAAAGGAGATACGCAGTATTTT. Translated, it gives CATSDRTRGPKGDTQYF.

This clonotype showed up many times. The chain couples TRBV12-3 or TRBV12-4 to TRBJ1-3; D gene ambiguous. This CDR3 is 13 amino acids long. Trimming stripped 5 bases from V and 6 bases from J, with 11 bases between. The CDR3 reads CASSGLNLNTIYF. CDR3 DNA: TGTGCCAGCAGTGGCCTGAACTTAAACACCATATATTTT.

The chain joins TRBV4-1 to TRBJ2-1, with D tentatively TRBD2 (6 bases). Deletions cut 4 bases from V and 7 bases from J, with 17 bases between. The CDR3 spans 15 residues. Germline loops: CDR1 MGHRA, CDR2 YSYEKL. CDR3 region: CASSLRRELMNEQFF. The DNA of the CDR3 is TGCGCCAGCAGCCTCCGGCGGGAATTGATGAATGAGCAGTTCTTC.

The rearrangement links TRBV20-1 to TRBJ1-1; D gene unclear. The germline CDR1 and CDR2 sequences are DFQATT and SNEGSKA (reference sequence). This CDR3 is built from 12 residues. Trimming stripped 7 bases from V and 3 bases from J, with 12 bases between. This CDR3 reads CSVPDGHTEAFF. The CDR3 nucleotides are TGCAGTGTCCCTGATGGTCACACTGAAGCTTTCTTT.

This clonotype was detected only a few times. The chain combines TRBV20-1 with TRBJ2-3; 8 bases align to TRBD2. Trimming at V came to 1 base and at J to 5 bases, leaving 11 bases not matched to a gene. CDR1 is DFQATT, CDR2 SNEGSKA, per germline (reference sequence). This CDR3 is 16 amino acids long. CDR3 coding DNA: TGCAGTGCTAGAGGCGGGACTAGGGTTGTTGTAGATACGCAGTATTTT. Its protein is CSARGGTRVVVDTQYF.

This CDR3 reads CASSLGGQGAYEQYF. The CDR3 DNA sequence: TGTGCCAGCAGCTTAGGGGGACAGGGGGCCTACGAGCAGTACTTC. V gene TRBV7-9 combines with J gene TRBJ2-7; 11 nucleotides line up with TRBD1. The ends lost 1 base at V and 2 bases at J; junction bases unmatched: 1. Per the germline V gene, CDR1 is SEHNR and CDR2 is FQNEAQ (reference sequence). CDR3 length: 15 amino acids.

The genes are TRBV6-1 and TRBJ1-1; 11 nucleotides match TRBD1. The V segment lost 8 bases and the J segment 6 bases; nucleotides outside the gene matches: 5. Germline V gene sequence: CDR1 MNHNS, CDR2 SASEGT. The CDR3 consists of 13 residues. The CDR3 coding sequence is TGTGCCAGCCGAGGGACAGGGGGTTCTGAAGCTTTCTTT. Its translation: CASRGTGGSEAFF.

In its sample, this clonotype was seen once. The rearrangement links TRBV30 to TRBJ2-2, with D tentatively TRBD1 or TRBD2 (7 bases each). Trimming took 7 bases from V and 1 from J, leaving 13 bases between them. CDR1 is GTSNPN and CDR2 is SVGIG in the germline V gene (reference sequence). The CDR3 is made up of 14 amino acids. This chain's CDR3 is CASQGGLNTGELFF. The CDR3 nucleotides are TGTGCCTCCCAGGGGGGGCTGAACACCGGGGAGCTGTTTTTT.

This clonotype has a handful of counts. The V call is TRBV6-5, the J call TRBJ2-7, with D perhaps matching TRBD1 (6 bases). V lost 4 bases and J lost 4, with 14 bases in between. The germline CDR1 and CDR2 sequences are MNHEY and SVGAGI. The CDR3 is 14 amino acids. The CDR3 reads CASSLSRDMYEQYF. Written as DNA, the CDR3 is TGTGCCAGCAGTTTGTCCCGGGACATGTACGAGCAGTACTTC.

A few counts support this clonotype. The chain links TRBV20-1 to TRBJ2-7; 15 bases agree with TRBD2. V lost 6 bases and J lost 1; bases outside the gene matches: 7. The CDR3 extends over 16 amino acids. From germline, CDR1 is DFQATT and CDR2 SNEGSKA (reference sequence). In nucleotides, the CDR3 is TGCAGTGCAACCGGGACTAGCGGGAGGCAGTCCTACGAGCAGTACTTC. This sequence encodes CSATGTSGRQSYEQYF.

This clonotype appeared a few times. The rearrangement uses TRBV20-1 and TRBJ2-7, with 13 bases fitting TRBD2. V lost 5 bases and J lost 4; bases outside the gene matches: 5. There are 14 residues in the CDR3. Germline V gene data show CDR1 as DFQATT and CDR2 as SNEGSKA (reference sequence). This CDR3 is CSALRTSGSYEQYF. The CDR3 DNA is TGCAGTGCTTTACGGACTAGCGGGAGTTACGAGCAGTACTTC.

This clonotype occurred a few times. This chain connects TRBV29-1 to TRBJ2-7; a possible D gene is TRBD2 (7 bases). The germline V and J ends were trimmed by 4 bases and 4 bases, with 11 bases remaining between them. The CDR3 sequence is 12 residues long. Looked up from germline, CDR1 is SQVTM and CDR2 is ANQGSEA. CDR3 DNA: TGCAGCGTTGGGCGGGGGCGGTACGAGCAGTACTTC. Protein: CSVGRGRYEQYF.

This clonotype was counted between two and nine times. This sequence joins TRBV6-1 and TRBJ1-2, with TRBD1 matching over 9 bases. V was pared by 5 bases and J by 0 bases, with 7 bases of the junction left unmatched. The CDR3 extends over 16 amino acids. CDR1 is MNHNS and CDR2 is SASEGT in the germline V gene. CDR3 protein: CASSKTGGASNYGYTF. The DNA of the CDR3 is TGTGCCAGCAGTAAGACAGGGGGAGCTTCTAACTATGGCTACACCTTC.

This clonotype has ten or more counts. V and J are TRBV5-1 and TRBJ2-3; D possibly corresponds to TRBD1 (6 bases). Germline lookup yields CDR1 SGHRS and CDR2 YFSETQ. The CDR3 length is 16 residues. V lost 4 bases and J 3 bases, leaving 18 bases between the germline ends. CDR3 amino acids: CASSQTGRYTTDTQYF. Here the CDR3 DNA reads TGCGCCAGCAGCCAGACAGGCCGATATACGACAGATACGCAGTATTTT.

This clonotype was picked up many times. The CDR3 DNA reads TGCGCCAGCTCCGTTTGGGGGGGCACTGAAGCTTTCTTT. Protein: CASSVWGGTEAFF. This chain joins TRBV5-1 and TRBJ1-1, with a possible D match to TRBD1 (5 bases). CDR1 and CDR2 from the germline V gene are SGHRS and YFSETQ. V was clipped by 7 bases and J by 4 bases, with 14 bases between them. The CDR3 length is 13 residues. The entire variable domain, with the rest obtained from reference TRBV5-1 and TRBJ1-1, is as follows: KAGVTQTPRYLIKTRGQQVTLSCSPISGHRSVSWYQQTPGQGLQFLFEYFSETQRNKGNFPGRFSGRQFSNSRSEMNVSTLELGDSALYLCASSVWGGTEAFFGQGTRLTVV.

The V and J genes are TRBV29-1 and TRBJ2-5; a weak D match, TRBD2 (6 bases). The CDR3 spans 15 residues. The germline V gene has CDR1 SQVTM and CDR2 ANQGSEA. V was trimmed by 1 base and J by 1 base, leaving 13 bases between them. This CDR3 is CSVEGRSRGQETQYF. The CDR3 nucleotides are TGCAGCGTTGAAGGGCGATCGCGGGGCCAAGAGACCCAGTACTTC.

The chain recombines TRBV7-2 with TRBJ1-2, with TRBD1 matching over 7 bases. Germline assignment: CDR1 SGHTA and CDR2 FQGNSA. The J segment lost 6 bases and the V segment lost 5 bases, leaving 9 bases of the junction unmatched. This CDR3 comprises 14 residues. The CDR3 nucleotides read TGTGCCAGCAGCCCCCCTCGAGGGGGCGATGGCTACACCTTC. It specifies CASSPPRGGDGYTF.

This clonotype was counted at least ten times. In DNA form, the CDR3 reads TGTGCCAGCAGCCAAGACCTAACCACCGGGGAGCTGTTTTTT. Its translation: CASSQDLTTGELFF. The rearrangement links TRBV4-2 to TRBJ2-2; D gene uncertain. V was cut by 0 bases and J by 4 bases, with 6 bases left in between. From germline, CDR1 is LGHNA and CDR2 YNFKEQ. This CDR3 is 14 amino acids long.

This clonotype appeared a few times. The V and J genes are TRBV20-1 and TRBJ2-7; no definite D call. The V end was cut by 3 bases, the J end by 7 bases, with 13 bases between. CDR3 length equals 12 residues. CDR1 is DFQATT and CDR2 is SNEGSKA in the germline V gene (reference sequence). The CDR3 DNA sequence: TGCAGTGCTAGCGTTGATCTAAGGGAGCAGTACTTC. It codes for CSASVDLREQYF.

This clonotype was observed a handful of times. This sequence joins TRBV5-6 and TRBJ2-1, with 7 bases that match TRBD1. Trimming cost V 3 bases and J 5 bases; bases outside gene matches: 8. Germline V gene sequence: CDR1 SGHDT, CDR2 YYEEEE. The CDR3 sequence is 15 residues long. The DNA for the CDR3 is TGTGCCAGCAGCTCGGATCGGGACAGAAACAATGAGCAGTTCTTC. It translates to CASSSDRDRNNEQFF.

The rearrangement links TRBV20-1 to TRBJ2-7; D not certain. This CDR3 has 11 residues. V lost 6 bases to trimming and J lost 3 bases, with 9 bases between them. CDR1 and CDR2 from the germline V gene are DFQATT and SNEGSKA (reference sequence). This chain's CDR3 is CSAVRSYEQYF. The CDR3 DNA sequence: TGCAGTGCCGTCAGGAGCTACGAGCAGTACTTC.

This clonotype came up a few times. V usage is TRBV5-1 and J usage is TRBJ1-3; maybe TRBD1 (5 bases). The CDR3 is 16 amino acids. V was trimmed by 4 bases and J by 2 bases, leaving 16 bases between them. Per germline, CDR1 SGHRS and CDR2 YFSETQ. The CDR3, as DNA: TGCGCCAGCAGCCCGGCGGGGGAGAGGGCTGGAAACACCATATATTTT. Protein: CASSPAGERAGNTIYF.